This entry concerns a single TCR beta chain. The antigen remains undetermined. This sample was included in a study of cytomegalovirus exposure and HLA in healthy donors. This CDR3 is 13 amino acids long. Germline-derived CDR1 and CDR2 are MNHNS and SASEGT. V was clipped by 6 bases and J by 4 bases; unmatched bases: 1. Study observations and caveats: In a later analysis, specific HLA alleles were associated with 15,000 or so TCR beta sequences at a 0.05 false discovery rate. Evidence from a later analysis indicated that most CMV-associated TCR beta chains looked HLA-restricted.

The primer mix had 60 Vbeta and 13 Jbeta primers. TCRdb keeps only in-frame clones here, not all; method: immunoSEQ multiplex PCR. The sample lists 200,000 to 250,000 clones, under 80% occurring once. The sequenced sample was PBMCs. The genes are TRBV6-1 and TRBJ1-4; 8 nucleotides align to TRBD1. The TCR sequence derives from a woman in her 30s in good health and CMV-seronegative. Here the CDR3 DNA reads TGTGCCAGCAGAGACAGGGGTAATGAAAAACTGTTTTTT. Its translation is CASRDRGNEKLFF.